This section outlines one T cell receptor beta chain sequence together with its context. Its matching antigen is unknown. These data originate in a study of T cells in narcolepsy. About the research overall: Patients with NT1 or NT2 and healthy control donors were enrolled. Findings and limits, study-wide: Autoreactive clonotypes reportedly recurred in blood of same and different patients, not controls.

Germline V lookup: CDR1 LNHDA, CDR2 SQIVND (reference sequence). CDR3 length equals 15 residues. Trimming pared 7 bases from V and 4 bases from J, leaving 16 bases between. Sequenced by immunoSEQ multiplex PCR; TCRdb stores in-frame clones only, minus some. The sample records some 29,000 clones, 80% to 90% being singletons. The chain is built from TRBV19 and TRBJ2-2, with D perhaps matching TRBD2 (7 bases). Sequencing was performed on memory (CD45RA-) CD4+ T cells from blood. The sequence was obtained from a human donor in good health. The CDR3 protein is CASIQTGLGTGELFF. The CDR3 region has the DNA TGTGCCAGTATTCAGACAGGACTAGGCACCGGGGAGCTGTTTTTT.